This T cell receptor (beta chain) stems from a study of cytomegalovirus exposure and HLA in healthy donors. The CDR3 length is 15 residues. Germline V lookup: CDR1 MNHNS, CDR2 SASEGT. The junction had 7 bases not matched to a gene; V was cut back by 0 bases and J by 5 bases. Assay used: immunoSEQ multiplex PCR; TCRdb lists only in-frame clones, some missing. The sample has fewer than 120,000 clones, 88% seen once. This chain connects TRBV6-1 to TRBJ2-7; 7 nucleotides line up with TRBD2. This clonotype was obtained from a young woman in good health and CMV-seropositive. The sequencing input was PBMCs. For the CDR3, the DNA is TGTGCCAGCAGTGAAGCACTAGCGCCTAAGGACGAGCAGTACTTC. The encoded protein is CASSEALAPKDEQYF.